These T cell receptor beta chains were read from a single sample in a study of T cell responses to AZD1222 COVID-19 vaccine. Data came from immunoSEQ multiplex PCR; TCRdb stores just in-frame clones and leaves some out. The sample has 130,000 to 150,000 clones; 85% to 95% are singletons. Here the sequenced sample was peripheral blood, taken on day 0 of MenACWY control vaccination. Every receptor here comes from an adult in good health. CDR3s include the opening cysteine and the closing phenylalanine or tryptophan. A D gene is named only where the DNA matches it firmly. Size tells how often a clone was seen (once, few, many) or the class of an expanded clone, and some rows leave it out.

V	J	length	size	D	DNA	CDR3
TRBV29-1	TRBJ1-2	9	NA	NA	TGCAGCGTTGACGGCGGCTACACCTTC	CSVDGGYTF
TRBV10-2	TRBJ2-7	15	NA	NA	TGCGCCAGCAGTGAGATGTCCGAGGGACTCTACGAGCAGTACTTC	CASSEMSEGLYEQYF
TRBV7-2	TRBJ2-7	18	once	TRBD2	TGTGCCAGCAGCCTACCCGGGACTAGCGGGGGATGGACCTACGAGCAGTACTTC	CASSLPGTSGGWTYEQYF
TRBV7-9	TRBJ1-1	12	NA	NA	TGTGCCAGCAGCTTAAAGACCGGTGAAGCTTTCTTT	CASSLKTGEAFF
TRBV29-1	TRBJ1-1	12	NA	NA	TGCAGCGCTGGCCATCTGAACACTGAAGCTTTCTTT	CSAGHLNTEAFF
TRBV19	TRBJ1-2	16	few	NA	TGTGCCAGTAGCCGATCGAGCCGGGGGACTAACTATGGCTACACCTTC	CASSRSSRGTNYGYTF
TRBV6-5	TRBJ2-7	16	NA	TRBD1	TGTGCCAGCAGTTACGCCTCCGGGACAGGCGTCTACGAGCAGTACTTC	CASSYASGTGVYEQYF
TRBV7-2	TRBJ2-3	13	NA	TRBD2	TGTGCCAGCAGCTCCGGGGGGACAGATACGCAGTATTTT	CASSSGGTDTQYF
TRBV11-3	TRBJ2-1	16	NA	NA	TGTGCCAGCAGCTTAGGAGGGGCTGCCTCCTACAATGAGCAGTTCTTC	CASSLGGAASYNEQFF
TRBV28	TRBJ1-5	15	NA	NA	TGTGCCAGCAGTCGCTCGGGGGCAGGGCATCAGCCCCAGCATTTT	CASSRSGAGHQPQHF
TRBV5-4	TRBJ1-1	14	once	NA	TGTGCCAGCAGCTTGGACAAGCTTAACACTGAAGCTTTCTTT	CASSLDKLNTEAFF
TRBV2	TRBJ2-1	13	NA	NA	TGTGCCAGCACCATTAGGTGGGACAATGAGCAGTTCTTC	CASTIRWDNEQFF